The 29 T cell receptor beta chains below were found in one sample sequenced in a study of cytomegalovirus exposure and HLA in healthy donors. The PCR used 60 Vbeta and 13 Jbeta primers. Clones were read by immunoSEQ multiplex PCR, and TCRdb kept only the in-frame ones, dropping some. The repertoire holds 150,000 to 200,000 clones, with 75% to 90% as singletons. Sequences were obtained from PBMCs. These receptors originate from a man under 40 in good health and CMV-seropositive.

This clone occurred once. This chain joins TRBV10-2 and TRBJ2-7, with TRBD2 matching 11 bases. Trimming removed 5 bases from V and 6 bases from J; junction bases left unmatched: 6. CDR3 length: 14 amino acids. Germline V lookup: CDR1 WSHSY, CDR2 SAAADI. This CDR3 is CASSLAGGPSEQYF. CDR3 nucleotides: TGCGCCAGCAGTTTAGCGGGAGGGCCTAGCGAGCAGTACTTC.

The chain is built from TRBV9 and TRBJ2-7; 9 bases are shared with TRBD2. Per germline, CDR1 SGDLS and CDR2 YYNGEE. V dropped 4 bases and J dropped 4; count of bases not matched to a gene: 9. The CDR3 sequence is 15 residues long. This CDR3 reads CASSSGLAGFYEQYF. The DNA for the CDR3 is TGTGCCAGCAGCTCTGGGCTAGCGGGATTTTACGAGCAGTACTTC.

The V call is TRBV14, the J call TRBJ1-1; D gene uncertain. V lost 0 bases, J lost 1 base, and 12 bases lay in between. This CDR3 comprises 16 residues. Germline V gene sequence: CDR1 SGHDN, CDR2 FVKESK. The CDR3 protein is CASSQDFGVSNTEAFF. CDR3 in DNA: TGTGCCAGCAGCCAAGATTTCGGGGTTTCGAACACTGAAGCTTTCTTT. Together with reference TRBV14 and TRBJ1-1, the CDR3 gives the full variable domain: EAGVTQFPSHSVIEKGQTVTLRCDPISGHDNLYWYRRVMGKEIKFLLHFVKESKQDESGMPNNRFLAERTGGTYSTLKVQPAELEDSGVYFCASSQDFGVSNTEAFFGQGTRLTVV.

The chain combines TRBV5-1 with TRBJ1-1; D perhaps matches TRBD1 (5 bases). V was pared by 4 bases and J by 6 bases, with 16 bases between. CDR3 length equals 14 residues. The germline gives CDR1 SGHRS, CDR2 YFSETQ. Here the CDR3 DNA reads TGCGCCAGCAGCCCCGAGGTGGGGGGGGCTGAAGCTTTCTTT. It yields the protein CASSPEVGGAEAFF. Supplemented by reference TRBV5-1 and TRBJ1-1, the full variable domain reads KAGVTQTPRYLIKTRGQQVTLSCSPISGHRSVSWYQQTPGQGLQFLFEYFSETQRNKGNFPGRFSGRQFSNSRSEMNVSTLELGDSALYLCASSPEVGGAEAFFGQGTRLTVV.

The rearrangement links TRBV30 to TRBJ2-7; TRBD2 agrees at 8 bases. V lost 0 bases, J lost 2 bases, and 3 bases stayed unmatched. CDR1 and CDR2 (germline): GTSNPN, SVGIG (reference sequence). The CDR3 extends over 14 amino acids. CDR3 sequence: CAWSVGREAYEQYF. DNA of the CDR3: TGTGCCTGGAGTGTAGGGCGGGAGGCCTACGAGCAGTACTTC.

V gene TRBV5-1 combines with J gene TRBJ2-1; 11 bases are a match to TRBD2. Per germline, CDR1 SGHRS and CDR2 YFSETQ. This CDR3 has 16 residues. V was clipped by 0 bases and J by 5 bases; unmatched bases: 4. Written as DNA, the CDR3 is TGCGCCAGCAGCTTGGTGTTAGCGGGAGGGCACAATGAGCAGTTCTTC. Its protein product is CASSLVLAGGHNEQFF.

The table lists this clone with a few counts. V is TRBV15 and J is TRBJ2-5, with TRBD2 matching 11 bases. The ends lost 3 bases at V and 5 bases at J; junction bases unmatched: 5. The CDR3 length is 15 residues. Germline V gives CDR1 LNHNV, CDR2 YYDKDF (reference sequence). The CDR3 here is CATSSATSGSETQYF. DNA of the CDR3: TGTGCCACCAGCAGTGCAACTAGCGGGAGTGAGACCCAGTACTTC.

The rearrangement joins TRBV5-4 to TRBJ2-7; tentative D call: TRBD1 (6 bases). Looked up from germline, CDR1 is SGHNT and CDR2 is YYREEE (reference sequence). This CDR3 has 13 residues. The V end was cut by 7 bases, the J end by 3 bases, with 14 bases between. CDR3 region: CASAAEGDYEQYF. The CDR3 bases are TGTGCCAGCGCGGCCGAGGGGGACTACGAGCAGTACTTC.

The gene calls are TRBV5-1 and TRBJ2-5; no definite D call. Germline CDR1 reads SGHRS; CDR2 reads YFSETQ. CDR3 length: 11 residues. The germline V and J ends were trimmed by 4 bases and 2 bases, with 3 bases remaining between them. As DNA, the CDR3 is TGCGCCAGCAGCCAACAAGAGACCCAGTACTTC. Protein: CASSQQETQYF.

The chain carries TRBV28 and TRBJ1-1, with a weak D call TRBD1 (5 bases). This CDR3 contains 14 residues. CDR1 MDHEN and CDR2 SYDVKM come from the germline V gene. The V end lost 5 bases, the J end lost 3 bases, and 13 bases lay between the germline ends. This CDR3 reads CASSISRVYTEAFF. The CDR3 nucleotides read TGTGCCAGCAGTATCTCCAGGGTTTACACTGAAGCTTTCTTT.

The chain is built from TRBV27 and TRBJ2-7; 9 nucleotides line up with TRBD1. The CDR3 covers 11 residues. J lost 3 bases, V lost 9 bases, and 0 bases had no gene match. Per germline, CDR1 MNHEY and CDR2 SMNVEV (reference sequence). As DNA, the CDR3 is TGTGCCAGGACAGGGGGCTACGAGCAGTACTTC. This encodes CARTGGYEQYF.

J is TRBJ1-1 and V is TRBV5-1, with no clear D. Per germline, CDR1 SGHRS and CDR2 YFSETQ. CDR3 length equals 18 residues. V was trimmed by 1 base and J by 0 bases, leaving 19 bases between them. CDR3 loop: CASSLSEGGTILNTEAFF. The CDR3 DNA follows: TGCGCCAGCAGCTTGTCAGAAGGAGGTACTATATTGAACACTGAAGCTTTCTTT.

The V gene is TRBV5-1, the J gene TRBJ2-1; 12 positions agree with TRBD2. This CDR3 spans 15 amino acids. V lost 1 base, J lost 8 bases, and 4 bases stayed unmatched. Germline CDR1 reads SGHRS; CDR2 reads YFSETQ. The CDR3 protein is CASSLLAGGGDEQFF. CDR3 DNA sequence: TGCGCCAGCAGCTTGCTAGCGGGAGGGGGCGATGAGCAGTTCTTC.

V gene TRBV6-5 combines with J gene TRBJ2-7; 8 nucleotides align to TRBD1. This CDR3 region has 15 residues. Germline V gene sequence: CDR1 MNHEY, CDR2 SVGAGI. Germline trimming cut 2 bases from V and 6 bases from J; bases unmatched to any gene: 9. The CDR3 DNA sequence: TGTGCCAGCAGTTACCCGATGCCAGGGGGCGTCGAGCAGTACTTC. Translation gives CASSYPMPGGVEQYF.

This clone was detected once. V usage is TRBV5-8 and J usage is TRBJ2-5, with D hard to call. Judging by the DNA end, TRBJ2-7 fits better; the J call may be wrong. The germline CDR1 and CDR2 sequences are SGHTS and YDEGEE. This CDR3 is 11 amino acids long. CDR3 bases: TGTGCCAGCAGCTTTGGTTACGAGCAGTACTTC. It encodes CASSFGYEQYF.

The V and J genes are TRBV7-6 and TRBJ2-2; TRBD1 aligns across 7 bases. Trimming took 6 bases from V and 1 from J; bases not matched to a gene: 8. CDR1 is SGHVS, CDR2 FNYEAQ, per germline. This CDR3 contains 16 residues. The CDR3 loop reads CASRGTEIKNTGELFF. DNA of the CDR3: TGTGCCAGCAGGGGGACAGAAATTAAGAACACCGGGGAGCTGTTTTTT.

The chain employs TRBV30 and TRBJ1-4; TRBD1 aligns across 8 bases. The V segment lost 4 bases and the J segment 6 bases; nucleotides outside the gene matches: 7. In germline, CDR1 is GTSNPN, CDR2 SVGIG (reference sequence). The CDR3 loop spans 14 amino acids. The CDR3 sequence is CAWNVPGQDEKLFF. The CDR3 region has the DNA TGTGCCTGGAACGTCCCGGGACAGGATGAAAAACTGTTTTTT. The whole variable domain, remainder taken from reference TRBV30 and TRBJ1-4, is SQTIHQWPATLVQPVGSPLSLECTVEGTSNPNLYWYRQAAGRGLQLLFYSVGIGQISSEVPQNLSASRPQDRQFILSSKKLLLSDSGFYLCAWNVPGQDEKLFFGSGTQLSVL.

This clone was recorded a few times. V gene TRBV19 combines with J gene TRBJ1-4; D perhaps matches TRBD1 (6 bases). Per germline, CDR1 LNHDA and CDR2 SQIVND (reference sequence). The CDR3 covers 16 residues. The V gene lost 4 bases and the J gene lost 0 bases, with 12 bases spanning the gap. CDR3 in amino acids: CASSTDSHATNEKLFF. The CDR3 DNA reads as TGTGCCAGTAGTACGGACAGTCATGCAACTAATGAAAAACTGTTTTTT.

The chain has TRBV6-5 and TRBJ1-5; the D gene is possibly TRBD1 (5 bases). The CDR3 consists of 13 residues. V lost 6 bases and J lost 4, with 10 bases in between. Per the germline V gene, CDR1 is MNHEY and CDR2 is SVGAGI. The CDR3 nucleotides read TGTGCCAGCAGCCCCGCAGGGAATCAGCCCCAGCATTTT. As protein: CASSPAGNQPQHF.

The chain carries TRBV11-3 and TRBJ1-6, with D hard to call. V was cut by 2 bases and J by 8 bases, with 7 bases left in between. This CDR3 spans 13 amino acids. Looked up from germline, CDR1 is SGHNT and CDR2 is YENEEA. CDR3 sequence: CASSLNSYSPLHF. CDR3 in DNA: TGTGCCAGCAGCTTAAATTCTTATTCACCCCTCCACTTT. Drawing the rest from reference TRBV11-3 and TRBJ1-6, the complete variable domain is EAGVVQSPRYKIIEKKQPVAFWCNPISGHNTLYWYLQNLGQGPELLIRYENEEAVDDSQLPKDRFSAERLKGVDSTLKIQPAELGDSAVYLCASSLNSYSPLHFGNGTRLTVT.

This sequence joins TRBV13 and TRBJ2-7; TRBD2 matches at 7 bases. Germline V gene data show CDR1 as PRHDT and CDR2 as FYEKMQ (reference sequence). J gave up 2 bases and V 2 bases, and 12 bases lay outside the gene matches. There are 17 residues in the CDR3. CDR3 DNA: TGTGCCAGCAGCTTAAACCGGGGGAGCGGGAACCCCTACGAGCAGTACTTC. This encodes CASSLNRGSGNPYEQYF.

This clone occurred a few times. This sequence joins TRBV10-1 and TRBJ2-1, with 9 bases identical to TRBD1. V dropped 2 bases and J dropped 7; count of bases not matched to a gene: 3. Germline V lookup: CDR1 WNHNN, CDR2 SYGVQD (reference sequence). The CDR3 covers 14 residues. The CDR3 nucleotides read TGCGCCAGCAGTGAGGGGGACAGGGAAAATGAGCAGTTCTTC. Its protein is CASSEGDRENEQFF.

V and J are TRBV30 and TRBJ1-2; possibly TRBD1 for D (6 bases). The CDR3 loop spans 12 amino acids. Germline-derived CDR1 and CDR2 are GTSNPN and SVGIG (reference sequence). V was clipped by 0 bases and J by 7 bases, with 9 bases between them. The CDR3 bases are TGTGCCTGGAGTGTTTCAGGGGTTGGCTACACCTTC. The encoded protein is CAWSVSGVGYTF.

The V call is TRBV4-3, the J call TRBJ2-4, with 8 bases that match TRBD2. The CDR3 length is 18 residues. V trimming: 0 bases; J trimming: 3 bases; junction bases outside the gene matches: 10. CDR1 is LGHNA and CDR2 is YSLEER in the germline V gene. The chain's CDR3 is CASSQDPGGGLHKNIQYF. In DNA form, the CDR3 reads TGCGCCAGCAGCCAAGATCCCGGCGGGGGGCTACACAAAAACATTCAGTACTTC.

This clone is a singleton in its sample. The CDR3 DNA is TGCGCCAGCAGCCAAGGGACTAGTCTCGACGAGCAGTACTTC. Protein: CASSQGTSLDEQYF. This rearrangement joins TRBV4-1 to TRBJ2-7; TRBD2 aligns across 7 bases. Germline CDR1 reads MGHRA; CDR2 reads YSYEKL. After removal of 1 base from V and 5 bases from J, the junction contained 5 bases not matched to a gene. The CDR3 extends over 14 amino acids.

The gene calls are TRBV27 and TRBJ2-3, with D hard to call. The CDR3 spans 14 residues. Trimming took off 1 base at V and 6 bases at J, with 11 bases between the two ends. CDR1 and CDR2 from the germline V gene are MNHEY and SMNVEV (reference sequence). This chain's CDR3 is CASSLLAPADTQYF. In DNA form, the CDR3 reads TGTGCCAGCAGTTTATTAGCCCCGGCGGATACGCAGTATTTT.

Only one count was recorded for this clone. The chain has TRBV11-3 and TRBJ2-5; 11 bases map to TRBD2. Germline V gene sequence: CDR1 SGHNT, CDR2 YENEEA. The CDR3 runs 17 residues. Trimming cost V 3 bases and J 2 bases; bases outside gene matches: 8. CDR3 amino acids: CASSFLLAGAIQETQYF. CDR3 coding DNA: TGTGCCAGCAGCTTTTTACTAGCGGGGGCGATACAAGAGACCCAGTACTTC.

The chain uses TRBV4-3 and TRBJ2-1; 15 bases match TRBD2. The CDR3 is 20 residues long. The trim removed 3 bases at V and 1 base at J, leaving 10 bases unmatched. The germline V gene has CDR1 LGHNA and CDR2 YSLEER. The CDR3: CASSQDPGLAGGLSYNEQFF. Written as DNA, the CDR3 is TGCGCCAGCAGCCAGGATCCAGGACTAGCGGGGGGGCTATCCTACAATGAGCAGTTCTTC.

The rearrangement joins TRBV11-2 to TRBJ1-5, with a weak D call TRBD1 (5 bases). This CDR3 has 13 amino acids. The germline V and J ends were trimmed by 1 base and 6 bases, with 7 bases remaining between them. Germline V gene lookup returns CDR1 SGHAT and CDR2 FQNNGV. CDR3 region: CASSLGTSQPQHF. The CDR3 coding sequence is TGTGCCAGCAGCTTAGGGACAAGTCAGCCCCAGCATTTT.